Each of the 19 T cell receptor beta chains below was sequenced from the same sample in a study of shared clonotypes between healthy human individuals. Sequencing used immunoSEQ multiplex PCR; TCRdb keeps in-frame clones, though not all of them. Of roughly 2.6 million clones in the sample, around nine tenths are singletons; the top ten hold under 0.15%. The sequenced sample consisted of naive CD4+ T cells sorted from blood. Subset described: CD45RA+ positively selected. The source of these receptors is a young man in good health.

The chain uses TRBV11-2 and TRBJ2-2; D uncertain. From germline, CDR1 is SGHAT and CDR2 FQNNGV. Trimming removed 4 bases from V and 4 bases from J, with 7 bases in between. The CDR3 is 13 amino acids. CDR3 sequence (DNA): TGTGCCAGCAGCTCCTTCATCACCGGGGAGCTGTTTTTT. Its translation is CASSSFITGELFF.

The CDR3 region has the DNA TGTGCCATCAGTGACGGACAGTCGAGCGGCACTGAAGCTTTCTTT. It codes for CAISDGQSSGTEAFF. The chain recombines TRBV10-3 with TRBJ1-1; D might be TRBD1 (6 bases). The CDR3 loop spans 15 amino acids. Germline lookup yields CDR1 ENHRY and CDR2 SYGVKD. The V end was cut by 3 bases, the J end by 4 bases, with 15 bases between.

This clone was observed a single time. The chain recombines TRBV27 with TRBJ1-5, with 8 bases identical to TRBD1. This CDR3 comprises 14 residues. CDR1 and CDR2 from the germline V gene are MNHEY and SMNVEV (reference sequence). The V segment lost 5 bases and the J segment 8 bases; nucleotides outside the gene matches: 8. The CDR3 spells CASSSGQGREPQHF. In DNA form, the CDR3 reads TGTGCCAGCAGTAGCGGACAGGGAAGGGAGCCCCAGCATTTT.

The chain has TRBV4-2 and TRBJ2-3; 11 positions match TRBD2. V dropped 0 bases and J dropped 6; count of bases not matched to a gene: 14. The CDR3 has 19 amino acids. CDR1 is LGHNA and CDR2 is YNFKEQ in the germline V gene. The DNA for the CDR3 is TGTGCCAGCAGCCAAGATTGGGCTAGCGGGGGGCCCTCCTCCGATACGCAGTATTTT. This gives the protein CASSQDWASGGPSSDTQYF.

In regard to this clone: Germline is not matched at one junction end, which may reflect a read error. V usage is TRBV6-1 and J usage is TRBJ2-3; tentative D call: TRBD2 (6 bases). This CDR3 contains 12 residues. The germline V gene encodes CDR1 MNHNS and CDR2 SASEGT. CDR3 coding DNA: TGTGCCAGCAGTGAAGCGCCCGGGACTGGACTATTT. This encodes CASSEAPGTGLF.

In this sample, this clone turned up once. The chain's CDR3 is CASSLGGVHQETQYF. The DNA for the CDR3 is TGTGCCAGCAGCTTGGGAGGGGTTCACCAAGAGACCCAGTACTTC. The gene calls are TRBV5-4 and TRBJ2-5, with D possibly being TRBD1 or TRBD2 (5 bases each). Germline CDR1 reads SGHNT; CDR2 reads YYREEE (reference sequence). The CDR3 is 15 amino acids. Between the trimmed V and J ends, which lost 0 bases and 0 bases, there was a span of 9 bases. Combining the CDR3 with reference TRBV5-4 and TRBJ2-5 gives the whole variable domain ETGVTQSPTHLIKTRGQQVTLRCSSQSGHNTVSWYQQALGQGPQFIFQYYREEENGRGNFPPRFSGLQFPNYSSELNVNALELDDSALYLCASSLGGVHQETQYFGPGTRLLVL.

This clone has only one observation. Here the CDR3 DNA reads TGTGCCAGCAGCGAAACCGGGACAGGTCCCTACGAGCAGTACTTC. Amino acids: CASSETGTGPYEQYF. This sequence joins TRBV7-2 and TRBJ2-7; 8 bases fit TRBD1. This CDR3 comprises 15 residues. Looked up from germline, CDR1 is SGHTA and CDR2 is FQGNSA. The junction had 8 bases not matched to a gene; V was cut back by 5 bases and J by 2 bases.

The chain uses TRBV7-2 and TRBJ2-5, with TRBD1 identical over 7 bases. Germline lookup yields CDR1 SGHTA and CDR2 FQGNSA. The V and J ends lost 1 base and 4 bases, in that order; junction bases with no gene match: 6. The CDR3 totals 15 residues. The DNA of the CDR3 is TGTGCCAGCAGCTTAGGACAGGGATTTGGAGAGACCCAGTACTTC. It translates to CASSLGQGFGETQYF.

DNA of the CDR3: TGTGCCAGCCGATCGGCAGGGGGGGGCGGCTACACCTTC. Protein sequence: CASRSAGGGGYTF. The chain uses TRBV28 and TRBJ1-2; 7 nucleotides match TRBD1. Germline CDR1 and CDR2: MDHEN and SYDVKM. V gave up 8 bases and J gave up 8 bases; unmatched junction bases: 11. The CDR3 length is 13 residues.

This clone was seen only once. The V call is TRBV5-8, the J call TRBJ1-4; 11 positions match TRBD1. This CDR3 comprises 17 residues. Germline V gene lookup returns CDR1 SGHTS and CDR2 YDEGEE. V shed 3 bases, J shed 0 bases, and the junction held 4 bases outside the gene matches. CDR3 amino acids: CASSSGTGGSTNEKLFF. The DNA of the CDR3 is TGTGCCAGCAGCTCCGGGACAGGGGGATCAACTAATGAAAAACTGTTTTTT.

V usage is TRBV6-4 and J usage is TRBJ2-1, with a possible D match to TRBD1 (6 bases). The CDR3 has 13 residues. Per the germline V gene, CDR1 is MRHNA and CDR2 is SNTAGT. The V end was cut by 4 bases, the J end by 7 bases, with 11 bases between. The CDR3 is CASSADSANEQFF. CDR3 DNA: TGTGCCAGCAGTGCGGACAGCGCGAATGAGCAGTTCTTC.

The V gene is TRBV27, the J gene TRBJ2-7; D might be TRBD1 (7 bases). Deletions cut 3 bases from V and 4 bases from J, with 19 bases between. CDR3 length: 16 amino acids. Germline CDR1 MNHEY, CDR2 SMNVEV (reference sequence). CDR3 residues: CASSLRDSLIKYEQYF. CDR3 nucleotide sequence: TGTGCCAGCAGTTTGCGGGACAGCCTGATTAAGTACGAGCAGTACTTC.

The chain couples TRBV7-2 to TRBJ2-1, with 9 bases lining up with TRBD2. This CDR3 comprises 16 residues. V lost 0 bases and J lost 6; bases outside the gene matches: 6. Germline V gives CDR1 SGHTA, CDR2 FQGNSA. The CDR3 DNA follows: TGTGCCAGCAGCTTAGCGCGGAGCGGGAGGATCAATGAGCAGTTCTTC. Its translation: CASSLARSGRINEQFF. Full variable domain (outside the CDR3, taken from reference TRBV7-2 and TRBJ2-1): GAGVSQSPSNKVTEKGKDVELRCDPISGHTALYWYRQSLGQGLEFLIYFQGNSAPDKSGLPSDRFSAERTGGSVSTLTIQRTQQEDSAVYLCASSLARSGRINEQFFGPGTRLTVL.

The chain combines TRBV2 with TRBJ2-5, with 13 positions matching TRBD2. V dropped 11 bases and J dropped 5; count of bases not matched to a gene: 11. Per the germline V gene, CDR1 is SNHLY and CDR2 is FYNNEI. The CDR3 consists of 15 residues. The CDR3 here is CAGKLAGGASETQYF. DNA for the CDR3: TGTGCCGGGAAACTAGCGGGGGGGGCTTCGGAGACCCAGTACTTC.

This chain uses TRBV5-6 with TRBJ1-1; D is possibly TRBD1 (5 bases). CDR1 and CDR2 from the germline V gene are SGHDT and YYEEEE. Trimming took 4 bases from V and 4 from J, leaving 11 bases between them. The CDR3 has 13 residues. In nucleotides, the CDR3 is TGTGCCAGCAGCCCCGCGGGGGGCACTGAAGCTTTCTTT. Its protein is CASSPAGGTEAFF.

This chain uses TRBV18 with TRBJ2-7; 9 bases are a match to TRBD2. The trim removed 0 bases at V and 5 bases at J, leaving 5 bases unmatched. Germline lookup yields CDR1 KGHSH and CDR2 LQKENI. CDR3 length equals 15 residues. CDR3 sequence reads: CASSPPSGGPHEQYF. The CDR3 DNA follows: TGTGCCAGCTCACCACCTAGCGGGGGCCCACACGAGCAGTACTTC.

This clone showed up just a few times. Distinct nucleotide sequences in the sample also encode this CDR3. The rearrangement uses TRBV11-2 and TRBJ1-2; 8 nucleotides align to TRBD1. Germline V gives CDR1 SGHAT, CDR2 FQNNGV. V was clipped by 5 bases and J by 1 base; unmatched bases: 0. CDR3 size: 13 residues. CDR3 residues: CASSGQGNYGYTF. CDR3 bases: TGTGCCAGCAGCGGACAGGGTAACTATGGCTACACCTTC.

The rearrangement links TRBV9 to TRBJ1-2; D remains ambiguous. The germline V gene encodes CDR1 SGDLS and CDR2 YYNGEE. The CDR3 contains 11 residues. V gave up 2 bases and J gave up 11 bases, with 10 bases separating them. The CDR3 protein is CASSVNSEYTF. The DNA for the CDR3 is TGTGCCAGCAGCGTCAACTCGGAATACACCTTC.

In the case of this clone: The sample has other DNA sequences that encode this CDR3 too. V and J are TRBV5-1 and TRBJ1-4; D is perhaps TRBD1 (6 bases). V dropped 0 bases and J dropped 6 bases, with 9 bases sitting between them. There are 14 residues in the CDR3. Germline CDR1 SGHRS, CDR2 YFSETQ. CDR3 in DNA: TGCGCCAGCAGCTTGGAAGGGGGAGATGAAAAACTGTTTTTT. This encodes CASSLEGGDEKLFF.